This record covers a single T cell receptor (beta chain). Its cognate antigen has yet to be identified. No base quality information exists; no much larger clone differs at one position. One collaborating source in Seattle enrolled patients while the patients were actively infected and followed the patients over time throughout the course of disease. Whole blood was collected in K2EDTA tubes by collaborating institutions according to the institutions' own protocols. For TCRbeta analysis, collaborators shipped samples in one of three forms: frozen whole blood, isolated PBMCs, or DNA extracted from either of those sample types. The immunoSEQ Assay, a bias-controlled multiplex PCR, was used to amplify TCRbeta CDR3 regions from genomic DNA. As for the original processing: The number of nucleated cells in each sample was estimated by amplification of reference gene primers within the assay. To quantify the absolute abundance of each unique TCRbeta CDR3 rearrangement, sequence reads were collapsed and filtered. Productive Simpson clonality was computed per sample as the square root of Simpson's diversity index over productive rearrangements. TCRdb provides this immuneACCESS table in a form limited to in-frame rearrangements. Some clones are lacking; in checked studies, under half of them reflect an unresolved V gene, and why the rest are absent is not known. V and J calls and clone size are those listed in that table; D and trimming were worked out from the DNA. The sample table lists under 200,000 clones, 70% to 90% of them with a count of one. Jointly, the top ten make up approximately 8.2% of the sample.

This sample was included in a study of blood T cell repertoires in COVID-19 (TCRdb year 2020). General notes on the study: Samples covering the acute and convalescent phases of COVID-19 were provided by collaborators in the United States, Italy and Spain. The material from the prospective study consisted of cDNA or gDNA derived from T cells, B-cell-depleted T cells, or PBMCs. Deeply sampled blood TCRbeta repertoires from subjects exposed to, actively infected with, or recovered from COVID-19 were included in the dataset. The repertoires were released in a freely available public database intended as a resource for research on the immune response to SARS-CoV-2. Samples came from the ongoing ImmuneRACE study (first 160 participants) plus 1,254 subjects from 6 global collaborators. Nearly every sample came with metadata listing a de-identified subject ID, COVID-19 status, age in years and sex. Where available, HLA class I and class II types were obtained from metadata supplied by the sample provider rather than from assay-based typing.

The investigation overall reported the following: The quantity of clinical and demographic metadata differed by source and by participant and was supplied without curation.

Source material: peripheral blood. This TCR was recovered from a woman older than 75 with COVID-19, enrolled during active disease.

CDR3 reads: CATSRRQTVEPQHF. The sequenced DNA: TGTGCCACCAGCAGACGACAGACCGTGGAGCCCCAGCATTTT. The receptor chain draws on TRBV15 and TRBJ1-5; TRBD1 is possibly the D segment (5 matching bases). V and J lose 2 bases and 8 bases, and a span of 13 bases separates them. CDR1 is given as LNHNV and CDR2 as YYDKDF, both from the germline V gene (reference sequence). The CDR3 measures 14 amino acids from cysteine to phenylalanine. The kept DNA is CDR3 alone, 42 bases in frame from the first base. The CDR3 plus the reference TRBV15 and TRBJ1-5 genes for the other parts give the full variable domain: DAMVIQNPRYQVTQFGKPVTLSCSQTLNHNVMYWYQQKSSQAPKLLFHYYDKDFNNEADTPDNFQSRRPNTSFCFLDIRSPGLGDTAMYLCATSRRQTVEPQHFGDGTRLSIL.